This T cell receptor (beta chain) originates from a study of T cell repertoires in cytomegalovirus infection. TCRdb fed the reads into MiXCR, producing one record per CDR3 protein. The sample gives about 920,000 distinct CDR3 sequences, roughly 31% of which show up once; about 14% is in the top ten. For this clonotype: The antigen is not known.

V lost 0 bases and J lost 2; bases outside the gene matches: 17. The CDR3 covers 20 residues. The germline V gene has CDR1 SGDLS and CDR2 YYNGEE. This specimen consisted of cultured CD8+ T cells from PBMCs, obtained from culture after CMV antigen stimulation. The chain links TRBV9 to TRBJ2-3; 8 bases are a match to TRBD2. The receptor was isolated from a human donor in good health (CMV status not recorded). Some clones in this sample may be carry-over from other donors' samples. CDR3 bases: TGTGCCAGCAGCGTAGCTAGGCGGGGGGAGTCCTCGGGCCTCACAGATACGCAGTATTTT. It translates to CASSVARRGESSGLTDTQYF.